One sample yielded the 13 T cell receptor beta chains listed below, sequenced in a study of T-cell reconstitution after alpha-beta-depleted transplantation in children. Unique molecular identifiers were built into the TCRbeta library. TCRdb reprocessed the PCR reads via MiXCR and lists one record per CDR3 protein. The sample consists of 97,000 or so distinct CDR3 sequences, over 6% of them appearing once. The sample in question was PBMCs, obtained before TCRalphabeta/CD19-depleted stem cell transplant. Receptor source: a boy aged 2-9 years with acute lymphoblastic leukemia, due to receive a stem cell transplant.

This clonotype was counted ten times or more. The V and J genes are TRBV20-1 and TRBJ2-7; D possibly uses TRBD1 or TRBD2 (5 bases each). CDR3 length: 15 amino acids. Trimming took off 5 bases at V and 3 bases at J, with 20 bases between the two ends. Germline V lookup: CDR1 DFQATT, CDR2 SNEGSKA (reference sequence). This chain's CDR3 is CSAGAGTSLLYEQYF. CDR3 bases: TGCAGTGCTGGCGCCGGGACGAGCCTACTCTACGAGCAGTACTTC.

This chain uses TRBV5-1 with TRBJ1-2; D is unresolved. CDR1 is SGHRS, CDR2 YFSETQ, per germline. The CDR3 is made up of 15 amino acids. Between the trimmed V and J ends, which lost 4 bases and 2 bases, there was a span of 15 bases. The CDR3 is CASSPQWTENYGYTF. The CDR3 DNA reads TGCGCCAGCAGCCCCCAATGGACTGAGAACTATGGCTACACCTTC.

There are many counts of this clonotype. The rearrangement links TRBV12-3 or TRBV12-4 to TRBJ2-3; D is perhaps TRBD2 (7 bases). V dropped 11 bases and J dropped 4 bases, with 19 bases sitting between them. This CDR3 contains 14 residues. CDR3 nucleotides: TGTGCCGTACGAGTTTTGGGGGGGCCAGATACGCAGTATTTT. This encodes CAVRVLGGPDTQYF.

V gene TRBV6-1 combines with J gene TRBJ1-6; TRBD1 agrees at 8 bases. V lost 7 bases and J lost 7; bases outside the gene matches: 6. From germline, CDR1 is MNHNS and CDR2 SASEGT. The CDR3 spans 14 residues. CDR3: CASTRTGRNSPLHF. The CDR3 bases are TGTGCCAGCACCCGGACAGGGCGGAATTCACCCCTCCACTTT.

This clonotype was found a few times. This chain links TRBV20-1 with TRBJ1-1, with 8 bases lining up with TRBD1. J gave up 7 bases and V 0 bases, and 7 bases lay outside the gene matches. The CDR3 has 14 amino acids. Germline-derived CDR1 and CDR2 are DFQATT and SNEGSKA (reference sequence). The CDR3 DNA sequence: TGCAGTGCTAGAGAATCCAGGGGGCGCGGTGAAGCTTTCTTT. It yields the protein CSARESRGRGEAFF.

This clonotype was recorded many times. This chain connects TRBV15 to TRBJ2-5; D possibly corresponds to TRBD1 (5 bases). The CDR3 consists of 16 residues. V lost 0 bases to trimming and J lost 1 base, with 12 bases between them. The germline gives CDR1 LNHNV, CDR2 YYDKDF (reference sequence). The CDR3 reads CATSRDYQGFQETQYF. CDR3 bases: TGTGCCACCAGCAGAGATTACCAGGGCTTCCAAGAGACCCAGTACTTC.

The rearrangement joins TRBV27 to TRBJ2-1; 7 bases agree with TRBD2. This CDR3 has 14 amino acids. V was clipped by 3 bases and J by 2 bases; unmatched bases: 1. Germline assignment: CDR1 MNHEY and CDR2 SMNVEV (reference sequence). CDR3 nucleotide sequence: TGTGCCAGCAGTTTTGGGGGGGCCTACAATGAGCAGTTCTTC. It specifies CASSFGGAYNEQFF.

This chain joins TRBV6-1 and TRBJ2-7, with 10 bases aligning to TRBD1. This CDR3 spans 16 amino acids. Trimming at V came to 6 bases and at J to 0 bases, leaving 8 bases not matched to a gene. Germline CDR1 reads MNHNS; CDR2 reads SASEGT. Here the CDR3 reads CASRERGQGSSYEQYF. The CDR3 DNA reads TGTGCCAGCAGGGAGAGGGGACAGGGGTCCTCCTACGAGCAGTACTTC.

This clonotype occurred many times. V gene TRBV2 combines with J gene TRBJ2-1; tentatively, D is TRBD1 or TRBD2 (5 bases each). This CDR3 spans 13 amino acids. CDR1 is SNHLY and CDR2 is FYNNEI in the germline V gene. V lost 5 bases, J lost 3 bases, and 8 bases lay in between. CDR3 protein: CASSRGGYNEQFF. The CDR3 DNA reads as TGTGCCAGCAGTCGGGGCGGCTACAATGAGCAGTTCTTC.

The chain combines TRBV7-9 with TRBJ2-7; 11 bases align to TRBD1. The CDR3 runs to 16 residues. V shed 5 bases and J 0 bases; nucleotides not matched to a gene: 6. From germline, CDR1 is SEHNR and CDR2 FQNEAQ (reference sequence). CDR3 in DNA: TGTGCCAGCAGCCCCGCCGGGACAGGGGGCTCCTACGAGCAGTACTTC. As protein: CASSPAGTGGSYEQYF.

This chain connects TRBV20-1 to TRBJ2-2, with 9 bases matching TRBD2. The germline V gene has CDR1 DFQATT and CDR2 SNEGSKA (reference sequence). This CDR3 has 15 amino acids. Germline trimming cut 5 bases from V and 5 bases from J; bases unmatched to any gene: 9. DNA for the CDR3: TGCAGTGCTCACAAGGCGGGGGGGGGGACCGGGGAGCTGTTTTTT. This codes for CSAHKAGGGTGELFF.

This clonotype was seen many times. The chain couples TRBV10-2 to TRBJ2-1, with 7 positions matching TRBD1. J was trimmed by 7 bases and V by 6 bases; bases with no gene match: 9. CDR1 and CDR2 from the germline V gene are WSHSY and SAAADI. CDR3 length equals 14 residues. DNA for the CDR3: TGCGCCAGCAGCCCAGGGACAGATTTGAATGAGCAGTTCTTC. Amino acids: CASSPGTDLNEQFF.

The table lists this clonotype with a few counts. This sequence joins TRBV7-2 and TRBJ2-7; 8 positions match TRBD2. Per germline, CDR1 SGHTA and CDR2 FQGNSA. V dropped 6 bases and J dropped 5; count of bases not matched to a gene: 6. This CDR3 has 13 residues. As DNA, the CDR3 is TGTGCCAGCAGGATAGCGGGGCGGAACGAGCAGTACTTC. Protein: CASRIAGRNEQYF.